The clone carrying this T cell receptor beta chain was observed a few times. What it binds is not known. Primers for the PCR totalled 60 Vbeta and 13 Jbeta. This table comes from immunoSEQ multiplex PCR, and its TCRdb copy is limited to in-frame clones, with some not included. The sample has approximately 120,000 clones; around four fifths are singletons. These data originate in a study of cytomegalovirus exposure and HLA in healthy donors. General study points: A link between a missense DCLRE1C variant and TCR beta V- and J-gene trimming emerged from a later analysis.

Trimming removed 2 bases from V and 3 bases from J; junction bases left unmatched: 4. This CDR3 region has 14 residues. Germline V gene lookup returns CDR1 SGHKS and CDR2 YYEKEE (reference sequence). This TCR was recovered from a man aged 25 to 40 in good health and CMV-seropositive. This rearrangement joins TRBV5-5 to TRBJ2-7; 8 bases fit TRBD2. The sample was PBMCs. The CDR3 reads CASSFGGANYEQYF. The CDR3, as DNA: TGTGCCAGCAGCTTCGGGGGGGCGAACTACGAGCAGTACTTC.